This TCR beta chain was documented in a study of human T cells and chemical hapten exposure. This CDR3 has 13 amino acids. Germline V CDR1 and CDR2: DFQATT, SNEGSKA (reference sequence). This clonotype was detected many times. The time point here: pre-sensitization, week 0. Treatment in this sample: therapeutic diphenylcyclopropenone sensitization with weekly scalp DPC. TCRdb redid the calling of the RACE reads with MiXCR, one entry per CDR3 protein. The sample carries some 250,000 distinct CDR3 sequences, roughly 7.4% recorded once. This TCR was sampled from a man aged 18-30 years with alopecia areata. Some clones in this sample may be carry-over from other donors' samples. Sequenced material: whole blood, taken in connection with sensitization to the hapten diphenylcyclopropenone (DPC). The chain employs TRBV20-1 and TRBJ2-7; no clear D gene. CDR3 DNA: TGCACCCCCAGGAAGGGTAGCTCCTACGAGCAGTACTTC. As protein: CTPRKGSSYEQYF.